This T cell receptor beta chain was profiled in a study of regulatory T cells in long-lasting Graves disease. This clonotype was picked up many times. Specified time point: newly diagnosed GD, antithyroid drugs for less than 3 months. Making the TCR library involved RNA that had been extracted from PBMCs. As collected, the peripheral blood samples measured 7 to 9.5 milliliters each and went into EDTA tubes. Germline CDR1 MDHEN, CDR2 SYDVKM. The CDR3 has 16 residues. V lost 1 base and J 2 bases, leaving 12 bases between the germline ends. Assembly of TCR beta libraries relied on iRepertoire HTBI primers together with Arm-PCR of CDR3 regions. TCRdb re-called the multiplex PCR reads with MiXCR, one entry per CDR3 protein. Altogether roughly 530,000 distinct CDR3 sequences are present, roughly a sixth being singletons, with the ten largest covering around 25%. This sample was shared with a second study, whose subject was T cells in Graves' hyperthyroidism and ophthalmopathy. That source notes: Patients between 18 and 65 years old had hyperthyroidism, newly diagnosed and lasting under 2 months. HTBI primers were the set used in a first-round RT-PCR of the TCR CDR3.

The receptor was isolated from a woman aged 35 to 60 with Graves disease. This specimen was peripheral blood mononuclear cells (PBMCs), taken at new diagnosis, from a patient treated with antithyroid drugs. The chain links TRBV28 to TRBJ1-5; D call uncertain. This chain's CDR3 is CASSLLLEGGNQPQHF. The CDR3 region has the DNA TGTGCCAGCAGTTTATTACTCGAGGGTGGCAATCAGCCCCAGCATTTT.